Each of the 8 T cell receptor beta chains below was sequenced from the same sample in a study of human T cells and chemical hapten exposure. TCRdb reprocessed the RACE reads via MiXCR and lists one record per CDR3 protein. The data contain about 140,000 distinct CDR3 sequences, 10% to 15% of them seen just once; the ten biggest clones take up around 1.4%. Time point meaning: patch test 2, 6 weeks after DPC sensitization. Treatment denoted: therapeutic diphenylcyclopropenone sensitization with weekly scalp DPC. Sequencing was performed on whole blood, taken in connection with sensitization to the hapten diphenylcyclopropenone (DPC). The receptors derive from a woman aged 45-65 years with alopecia areata. Some clones in this sample may be carry-over from other donors' samples.

In its sample, this clonotype was seen a few times. The chain has TRBV6-5 and TRBJ1-5, with D unresolved. This CDR3 is 13 amino acids long. V was cut by 5 bases and J by 1 base, with 6 bases left in between. CDR1 and CDR2 (germline): MNHEY, SVGAGI. DNA of the CDR3: TGTGCCAGCAGTGCGGAAAGCAATCAGCCCCAGCATTTT. This sequence encodes CASSAESNQPQHF.

This clonotype has a handful of counts. The chain has TRBV5-1 and TRBJ2-1, with D possibly being TRBD1 (5 bases). CDR1 SGHRS and CDR2 YFSETQ come from the germline V gene. The CDR3 runs to 14 residues. V gave up 0 bases and J gave up 8 bases, with 12 bases separating them. The CDR3 sequence: CASSLGGMEYEQFF. The CDR3 DNA sequence: TGCGCCAGCAGCTTGGGGGGCATGGAGTATGAGCAGTTCTTC.

This chain uses TRBV29-1 with TRBJ1-2; D unclear. CDR1 is SQVTM and CDR2 is ANQGSEA in the germline V gene. With 6 bases removed from V and 7 bases from J, the gap between germline ends came to 12 bases. This CDR3 contains 11 residues. DNA of the CDR3: TGCAGCGTGGGCGGGGAGAGTGGCTACACCTTC. This encodes CSVGGESGYTF.

This clonotype was picked up a small number of times. The chain links TRBV18 to TRBJ2-5; 8 nucleotides align to TRBD2. CDR1 and CDR2 (germline): KGHSH, LQKENI. V was clipped by 5 bases and J by 4 bases; unmatched bases: 9. CDR3 length: 15 amino acids. The CDR3 sequence is CASSAPGGFGETQYF. CDR3 in DNA: TGTGCCAGCTCAGCGCCGGGAGGGTTCGGAGAGACCCAGTACTTC.

The rearrangement links TRBV15 to TRBJ2-2; 8 bases match TRBD2. V gave up 0 bases and J gave up 7 bases; unmatched junction bases: 4. The CDR3 covers 15 residues. From germline, CDR1 is LNHNV and CDR2 YYDKDF (reference sequence). The CDR3 reads CATSRDREGGGELFF. CDR3 DNA: TGTGCCACCAGCAGAGATCGGGAGGGCGGCGGGGAGCTGTTTTTT.

The chain recombines TRBV29-1 with TRBJ2-3; 10 bases map to TRBD2. J lost 0 bases, V lost 4 bases, and 1 base had no gene match. The germline V gene has CDR1 SQVTM and CDR2 ANQGSEA. This CDR3 has 14 amino acids. CDR3 in DNA: TGCAGCGTTGGACTAGCGGGTAGCACAGATACGCAGTATTTT. Translating it yields CSVGLAGSTDTQYF.

This clonotype has a count of ten or more. This chain joins TRBV24-1 and TRBJ2-1; D ambiguous. The germline CDR1 and CDR2 sequences are KGHDR and SFDVKD. Trimming removed 7 bases from V and 0 bases from J, with 6 bases in between. The CDR3 has 13 residues. The CDR3 region has the DNA TGTGCCACCAGATCTAGCTCCTACAATGAGCAGTTCTTC. Amino acid sequence: CATRSSSYNEQFF.

This sequence joins TRBV14 and TRBJ2-7, with 8 positions matching TRBD2. Looked up from germline, CDR1 is SGHDN and CDR2 is FVKESK. This CDR3 is built from 15 residues. J was trimmed by 5 bases and V by 0 bases; bases with no gene match: 6. Here the CDR3 DNA reads TGTGCCAGCAGCCAAGAACGGCGGACTAGCCACGAGCAGTACTTC. Translated, it gives CASSQERRTSHEQYF.